Following are 17 T cell receptor beta chains from one sample sequenced in a study of regulatory T cells in long-lasting Graves disease. Sample time point: newly diagnosed GD, antithyroid drugs for less than 3 months. From RNA extracted from PBMCs, the TCR library was made. Construction of TCR beta libraries relied on iRepertoire HTBI primers and on Arm-PCR targeting CDR3 regions. TCRdb re-derived calls from the multiplex PCR reads in MiXCR, one entry per CDR3 protein. Found here are about 400,000 distinct CDR3 sequences, around 16% of them singletons; the top ten hold around 21%. In addition, the sample was reused for a study of T cells in Graves' hyperthyroidism and ophthalmopathy.

This specimen was peripheral blood mononuclear cells (PBMCs), taken at new diagnosis, from a patient treated with antithyroid drugs. These receptors were collected from a woman between 18 and 29 years old with Graves disease.

The chain has TRBV6-1 and TRBJ2-6; 10 bases are shared with TRBD2. The CDR3 extends over 19 amino acids. Germline lookup yields CDR1 MNHNS and CDR2 SASEGT. With V trimmed by 4 bases and J by 4 bases, 13 bases remained unmatched. The CDR3 region has the DNA TGTGCCAGCAGTGGCCCGGGGGCAGCGGGAGGGTCAGGGGCCAACGTCCTGACTTTC. Amino acid sequence: CASSGPGAAGGSGANVLTF.

This clonotype was recorded many times. V usage is TRBV2 and J usage is TRBJ2-7, with TRBD1 identical over 7 bases. Looked up from germline, CDR1 is SNHLY and CDR2 is FYNNEI. CDR3 length equals 14 residues. With 2 bases clipped from V and 3 bases from J, the junction kept 4 bases outside the gene matches. For the CDR3, the DNA is TGTGCCAGCAGTGAATGGGACAGTTTCTACGAGCAGTACTTC. Its protein is CASSEWDSFYEQYF.

A note on this clonotype: One end of the junction is discordant with germline, which a read error may explain. The chain is built from TRBV7-9 and TRBJ2-7; 8 nucleotides line up with TRBD2. The germline V gene has CDR1 SEHNR and CDR2 FQNEAQ (reference sequence). This CDR3 is 15 amino acids long. The chain's CDR3 is CASSARGGVGYEQHF. CDR3 in DNA: TGTGCCAGCAGCGCACGGGGGGGCGTCGGCTACGAGCAGCACTTC.

Note on this clonotype: A much larger clone lies one base from this, so it may be a read error. The chain has TRBV6-9 and TRBJ2-7; D ambiguous. Per germline, CDR1 MNHGY and CDR2 SVAAGI. The CDR3 extends over 13 amino acids. The CDR3, as DNA: TGTGCCAACAGTTATGGGGATTCCTACGAGCAGTACTTC. Translating it yields CANSYGDSYEQYF.

This clonotype was seen many times. The chain is built from TRBV20-1 and TRBJ2-3; TRBD2 aligns across 9 bases. The CDR3 sequence is 15 residues long. Losses at the gene ends were 1 base for V and 0 bases for J; bases not matched to a gene: 2. Germline V CDR1 and CDR2: DFQATT, SNEGSKA (reference sequence). This CDR3 is CSARGLAGSTDTQYF. The CDR3 region has the DNA TGCAGTGCTAGAGGTCTAGCGGGGAGCACAGATACGCAGTATTTT.

The chain has TRBV18 and TRBJ1-2; D is uncertain. There are 13 residues in the CDR3. Deletions cut 4 bases from V and 5 bases from J, with 11 bases between. Germline CDR1 reads KGHSH; CDR2 reads LQKENI. The CDR3 sequence: CASSREEIYGYTF. For the CDR3, the DNA is TGTGCCAGCTCACGTGAAGAAATTTATGGCTACACCTTC.

This clonotype turned up a few times. This chain joins TRBV29-1 and TRBJ1-1, with 12 positions matching TRBD1. The CDR3 totals 17 residues. Germline CDR1 is SQVTM and CDR2 is ANQGSEA. Trimming at V came to 4 bases and at J to 6 bases, leaving 15 bases not matched to a gene. CDR3 loop: CSVGGTGTGGKPAEAFF. CDR3 nucleotides: TGCAGCGTTGGGGGCACCGGGACAGGGGGCAAACCGGCTGAAGCTTTCTTT.

The sample holds many counts of this clonotype. The chain links TRBV4-1 to TRBJ2-5, with D possibly being TRBD2 (6 bases). The CDR3 has 15 amino acids. Trimming took 0 bases from V and 5 from J, leaving 13 bases between them. Germline CDR1 MGHRA, CDR2 YSYEKL. CDR3 amino acids: CASSQEGGSGETQYF. The CDR3 nucleotides are TGCGCCAGCAGCCAAGAAGGAGGGTCTGGCGAGACCCAGTACTTC.

As to this clonotype: Since a much larger clone is just one base distant, this may be a read error. The chain combines TRBV30 with TRBJ2-1; D ambiguous. CDR1 is GTSNPN and CDR2 is SVGIG in the germline V gene (reference sequence). Trimming took off 0 bases at V and 10 bases at J, with 13 bases between the two ends. The CDR3 sequence is 13 residues long. The CDR3 reads CAWSVGRYYEQFF. Written as DNA, the CDR3 is TGTGCCTGGAGTGTTGGACGGTACTACGAGCAGTTCTTC. The complete variable domain, with remaining parts taken from reference TRBV30 and TRBJ2-1, reads SQTIHQWPATLVQPVGSPLSLECTVEGTSNPNLYWYRQAAGRGLQLLFYSVGIGQISSEVPQNLSASRPQDRQFILSSKKLLLSDSGFYLCAWSVGRYYEQFFGPGTRLTVL.

The sample holds many counts of this clonotype. The chain carries TRBV12-3 or TRBV12-4 and TRBJ1-2, with 7 bases that match TRBD1. The CDR3 is 12 amino acids. V lost 4 bases, J lost 6 bases, and 2 bases stayed unmatched. The CDR3 DNA sequence: TGTGCCAGCAGTTACGGGACAGATGGCTACACCTTC. This encodes CASSYGTDGYTF.

This clonotype was recorded at least ten times. The chain combines TRBV6-1 with TRBJ2-5; D remains ambiguous. CDR1 is MNHNS and CDR2 is SASEGT in the germline V gene. This CDR3 contains 14 residues. V was shortened by 1 base and J by 5 bases, with 11 bases between the two germline ends. As DNA, the CDR3 is TGTGCCAGCAGTGAAGGTGTCGCCCGGGAGACCCAGTACTTC. It encodes CASSEGVARETQYF.

The chain is built from TRBV5-8 and TRBJ1-4; possible D gene TRBD1, 6 bases. The V end was cut by 6 bases, the J end by 0 bases, with 12 bases between. Germline loops: CDR1 SGHTS, CDR2 YDEGEE. The CDR3 is made up of 15 amino acids. The CDR3 nucleotides are TGTGCCAGCACCCGAGGGACATCAACTAATGAAAAACTGTTTTTT. It yields the protein CASTRGTSTNEKLFF.

V gene TRBV4-2 combines with J gene TRBJ1-4, with 8 bases fitting TRBD1. CDR1 is LGHNA and CDR2 is YNFKEQ in the germline V gene. The CDR3 is 16 amino acids. Trimming removed 0 bases from V and 3 bases from J; junction bases left unmatched: 3. The CDR3: CASSQDPGGANEKLFF. The CDR3 nucleotides are TGTGCCAGCAGCCAAGATCCAGGGGGCGCTAATGAAAAACTGTTTTTT.

This clonotype was counted at least ten times. The chain joins TRBV6-1 to TRBJ1-2; 7 nucleotides line up with TRBD1. The CDR3 has 14 residues. Germline lookup yields CDR1 MNHNS and CDR2 SASEGT. V lost 6 bases and J lost 4; bases outside the gene matches: 8. CDR3 protein: CASRRGQVAYGYTF. In nucleotides, the CDR3 is TGTGCCAGCAGACGTGGACAGGTTGCCTATGGCTACACCTTC.

Ten or more counts support this clonotype. The J gene is TRBJ1-4, the V gene TRBV10-2; TRBD1 matches at 7 bases. This CDR3 contains 15 residues. Germline V gene lookup returns CDR1 WSHSY and CDR2 SAAADI. V lost 6 bases, J lost 3 bases, and 7 bases stayed unmatched. The CDR3 nucleotides read TGCGCCAGCAGGACAACAGGGGCGGCTAATGAAAAACTGTTTTTT. As protein: CASRTTGAANEKLFF.

For this clonotype: One end of the junction does not line up with germline, which may come from a read error. V is TRBV20-1 and J is TRBJ2-7; TRBD2 agrees at 11 bases. The CDR3 is made up of 15 amino acids. Germline V gene data show CDR1 as DFQATT and CDR2 as SNEGSKA (reference sequence). CDR3 bases: TGCAGTGCTAGACCATGGGGACTAGCGGTCTACGAGCAGTGCTTC. Translated, it gives CSARPWGLAVYEQCF.

This clonotype was detected only a few times. This chain uses TRBV11-3 with TRBJ2-1, with TRBD2 matching over 7 bases. Per germline, CDR1 SGHNT and CDR2 YENEEA. There are 16 residues in the CDR3. V was pared by 5 bases and J by 6 bases, with 13 bases of the junction left unmatched. The CDR3 region is CASSQPRAGESNEQFF. DNA for the CDR3: TGTGCCAGCAGCCAGCCCAGGGCGGGGGAGAGCAATGAGCAGTTCTTC.